The 9 T cell receptor beta chains presented below share a single source sample, sequenced in a study of T-cell memory formation after mild COVID-19. One entry per CDR3 protein, called by TCRdb with MiXCR from the 5' RACE reads. The table has hundreds of thousands of distinct CDR3 sequences, approximately 19% seen once; the top ten hold around 21%. Sequencing was done on a sample of PBMCs or a T cell subset sorted from them (not recorded which). The receptors derive from a man between 18 and 29 years old who had mild COVID-19 (a few samples of this study predate the infection). Cell type and time point are not known.

This clonotype was seen only a few times. The gene calls are TRBV10-3 and TRBJ2-3, with 7 nucleotides matching TRBD2. Germline V gene data show CDR1 as ENHRY and CDR2 as SYGVKD. This CDR3 spans 14 amino acids. The junction had 4 bases not matched to a gene; V was cut back by 5 bases and J by 2 bases. The CDR3 spells CAISRDYTTDTQYF. The CDR3 DNA sequence: TGTGCCATCAGTAGGGACTACACCACAGATACGCAGTATTTT.

In its sample, this clonotype was seen many times. The rearrangement uses TRBV12-3 or TRBV12-4 and TRBJ1-1; D gene uncertain. V was trimmed by 2 bases and J by 0 bases, leaving 4 bases between them. This CDR3 is 13 amino acids long. The CDR3 bases are TGTGCCAGCAGTTTAAGTGTGAACACTGAAGCTTTCTTT. Its translation is CASSLSVNTEAFF.

The genes are TRBV10-3 and TRBJ1-5; 7 bases line up with TRBD1. The germline V gene encodes CDR1 ENHRY and CDR2 SYGVKD. The CDR3 loop spans 15 amino acids. V lost 4 bases and J lost 1; bases outside the gene matches: 4. DNA for the CDR3: TGTGCCATCAGTGGGGGGACAGAGAGCAATCAGCCCCAGCATTTT. Its protein product is CAISGGTESNQPQHF.

This rearrangement joins TRBV29-1 to TRBJ2-1; D is uncertain. The V end lost 2 bases, the J end lost 4 bases, and 6 bases lay between the germline ends. The CDR3 spans 12 residues. Germline V lookup: CDR1 SQVTM, CDR2 ANQGSEA. CDR3 nucleotide sequence: TGCAGCGTTGAACTGGGATACAATGAGCAGTTCTTC. This encodes CSVELGYNEQFF.

The chain employs TRBV12-3 or TRBV12-4 and TRBJ2-7; D possibly uses TRBD1 or TRBD2 (5 bases each). V lost 4 bases, J lost 3 bases, and 16 bases lay in between. This CDR3 spans 15 amino acids. The CDR3 sequence: CASSSGTRIVYEQYF. CDR3 DNA sequence: TGTGCCAGCAGTTCCGGGACGCGGATTGTCTACGAGCAGTACTTC.

This rearrangement joins TRBV12-3 or TRBV12-4 to TRBJ2-3; 8 bases are shared with TRBD1. This CDR3 is built from 17 residues. Losses at the gene ends were 4 bases for V and 1 base for J; bases not matched to a gene: 10. DNA of the CDR3: TGTGCCAGCAGTTCCACAGGGGGTATTAAGGGCACAGATACGCAGTATTTT. Its protein is CASSSTGGIKGTDTQYF.

The CDR3 DNA is TGTGCCAGCAGGTCGACCGGGACAGGGGGAGAGACCCAGTACTTC. Encoded protein: CASRSTGTGGETQYF. The genes are TRBV6-5 and TRBJ2-5; TRBD1 agrees at 11 bases. Looked up from germline, CDR1 is MNHEY and CDR2 is SVGAGI. The CDR3 extends over 15 amino acids. V was pared by 6 bases and J by 4 bases, with 7 bases of the junction left unmatched.

This clonotype was observed many times. The chain combines TRBV2 with TRBJ2-2; D is unresolved. Germline loops: CDR1 SNHLY, CDR2 FYNNEI. This CDR3 has 15 amino acids. V was cut by 3 bases and J by 0 bases, with 8 bases left in between. The CDR3 bases are TGTGCCAGCAGTGAGGGCAATTCGAACACCGGGGAGCTGTTTTTT. This gives the protein CASSEGNSNTGELFF.

The V call is TRBV27, the J call TRBJ1-4; D might be TRBD1 (5 bases). This CDR3 comprises 13 residues. V lost 8 bases, J lost 5 bases, and 12 bases lay in between. Germline V gene lookup returns CDR1 MNHEY and CDR2 SMNVEV (reference sequence). CDR3 bases: TGTGCCAGCGGGACGGGCCCCAATGAAAAACTGTTTTTT. It is translated as CASGTGPNEKLFF.